The clone carrying this T cell receptor beta chain showed up many times. At least 3 on the Clinical Activity Score was recorded for ophthalmopathy patients, who also had NOSPECS grade at least 4 and duration under 3 months. Uncontrolled infection, other autoimmune disease, pregnancy or lactation excluded patients. This specimen comes from a study of T cells in Graves' hyperthyroidism and ophthalmopathy. Germline V CDR1 and CDR2: MNHEY, SVGAGI. V lost 0 bases to trimming and J lost 5 bases, with 10 bases between them. The CDR3 has 14 amino acids. Authors of the study amplified TCR beta CDR3 regions from RNA transcripts. With the HTBI primer set, the TCR CDR3 went through a first round of RT-PCR. TCRdb re-called the multiplex PCR reads through MiXCR, storing one row per CDR3 protein. This sample yields 200,000 to 250,000 distinct CDR3 sequences, of which approximately 25% are seen a single time; approximately 35% belongs to the top ten.

Sequencing used blood. The V gene is TRBV6-5, the J gene TRBJ2-5; possible D gene TRBD1, 5 bases. This receptor was obtained from a woman between 40 and 50 years old with Graves' ophthalmopathy. The CDR3 spells CASSYSSGWETQYF. The CDR3 DNA is TGTGCCAGCAGTTACTCATCAGGGTGGGAGACCCAGTACTTC.